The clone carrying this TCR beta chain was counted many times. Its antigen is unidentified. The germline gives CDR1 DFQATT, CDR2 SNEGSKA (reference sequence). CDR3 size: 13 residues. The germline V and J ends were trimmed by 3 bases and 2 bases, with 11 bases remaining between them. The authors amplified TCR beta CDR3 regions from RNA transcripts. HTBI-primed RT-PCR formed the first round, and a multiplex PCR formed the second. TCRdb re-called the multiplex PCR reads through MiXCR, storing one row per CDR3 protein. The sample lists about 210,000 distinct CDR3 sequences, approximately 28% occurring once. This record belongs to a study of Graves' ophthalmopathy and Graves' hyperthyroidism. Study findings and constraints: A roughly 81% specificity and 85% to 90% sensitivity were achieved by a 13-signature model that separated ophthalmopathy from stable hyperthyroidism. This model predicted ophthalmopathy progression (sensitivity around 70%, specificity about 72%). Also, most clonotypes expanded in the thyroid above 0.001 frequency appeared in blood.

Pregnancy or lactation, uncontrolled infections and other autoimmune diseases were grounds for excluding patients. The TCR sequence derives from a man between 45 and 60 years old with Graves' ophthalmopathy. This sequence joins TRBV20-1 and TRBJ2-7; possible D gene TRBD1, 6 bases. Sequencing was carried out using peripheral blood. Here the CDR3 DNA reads TGCAGTGCTAGGCAGGACAGTACCTACGAGCAGTACTTC. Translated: CSARQDSTYEQYF.